A selection of T cell receptor beta chains follows, all from one sample in a study of cytomegalovirus exposure and HLA in healthy donors. The protocol was immunoSEQ multiplex PCR, while the TCRdb copy is restricted to in-frame clones and leaves out a portion. The sample shows some 200,000 clones, more than 60% of them seen only once. Sequenced material: PBMCs. Every receptor here comes from a woman aged 60-70 years in good health and CMV-seropositive. Both conserved end residues are trimmed from each CDR3.

CDR3 protein: ASSLRRGYEKLF
J gene: TRBJ1-4
V gene: TRBV27

CDR3 protein: ASSLDGSSYNEQF
J gene: TRBJ2-1
V gene: TRBV5-1

CDR3 protein: ASSLGQVSEAF
J gene: TRBJ1-1
V gene: TRBV11-1

CDR3 protein: ASMETGRGTGNTIY
J gene: TRBJ1-3
V gene: TRBV11-3

CDR3 protein: ASSVREGPEAF
J gene: TRBJ1-1
V gene: TRBV9

CDR3 protein: ASSIPGYTGTEAF
J gene: TRBJ1-1
V gene: TRBV25-1

CDR3 protein: ASSYPGQGTNTQY
J gene: TRBJ2-3
V gene: TRBV5-1

CDR3 protein: ASSLSAGRHEQY
J gene: TRBJ2-7
V gene: TRBV28

CDR3 protein: SAGWPNQPQH
J gene: TRBJ1-5
V gene: TRBV29-1

CDR3 protein: ASSRWTSSLEQY
J gene: TRBJ2-7
V gene: TRBV7-2

CDR3 protein: ASSRGQGGRPDTQY
J gene: TRBJ2-3
V gene: TRBV5-4

CDR3 protein: SVAGAKQGAHGNIQY
J gene: TRBJ2-4
V gene: TRBV29-1

CDR3 protein: ASSLDRGRDTQY
J gene: TRBJ2-3
V gene: TRBV5-1

CDR3 protein: ASSLRTGATDTQY
J gene: TRBJ2-3
V gene: TRBV11-3

CDR3 protein: ASSLLGQGQETQY
J gene: TRBJ2-5
V gene: TRBV28

CDR3 protein: ASSIARDRNSPLH
J gene: TRBJ1-6
V gene: TRBV5-1

CDR3 protein: ASTQGRYEQY
J gene: TRBJ2-7
V gene: TRBV21-1

CDR3 protein: ASSYSLQGSNYEQY
J gene: TRBJ2-7
V gene: TRBV6-5

CDR3 protein: ASSLATGLAGGGEQF
J gene: TRBJ2-1
V gene: TRBV7-8

CDR3 protein: ASSSSGTQETQY
J gene: TRBJ2-5
V gene: TRBV19

CDR3 protein: ASSAGLLYGELF
J gene: TRBJ2-2
V gene: TRBV10-1

CDR3 protein: VSSLAENSPLH
J gene: TRBJ1-6
V gene: TRBV7-2

CDR3 protein: ASIEQRGGGTQY
J gene: TRBJ2-3
V gene: TRBV6-1

CDR3 protein: ASSVTLLPEQF
J gene: TRBJ2-1
V gene: TRBV7-9